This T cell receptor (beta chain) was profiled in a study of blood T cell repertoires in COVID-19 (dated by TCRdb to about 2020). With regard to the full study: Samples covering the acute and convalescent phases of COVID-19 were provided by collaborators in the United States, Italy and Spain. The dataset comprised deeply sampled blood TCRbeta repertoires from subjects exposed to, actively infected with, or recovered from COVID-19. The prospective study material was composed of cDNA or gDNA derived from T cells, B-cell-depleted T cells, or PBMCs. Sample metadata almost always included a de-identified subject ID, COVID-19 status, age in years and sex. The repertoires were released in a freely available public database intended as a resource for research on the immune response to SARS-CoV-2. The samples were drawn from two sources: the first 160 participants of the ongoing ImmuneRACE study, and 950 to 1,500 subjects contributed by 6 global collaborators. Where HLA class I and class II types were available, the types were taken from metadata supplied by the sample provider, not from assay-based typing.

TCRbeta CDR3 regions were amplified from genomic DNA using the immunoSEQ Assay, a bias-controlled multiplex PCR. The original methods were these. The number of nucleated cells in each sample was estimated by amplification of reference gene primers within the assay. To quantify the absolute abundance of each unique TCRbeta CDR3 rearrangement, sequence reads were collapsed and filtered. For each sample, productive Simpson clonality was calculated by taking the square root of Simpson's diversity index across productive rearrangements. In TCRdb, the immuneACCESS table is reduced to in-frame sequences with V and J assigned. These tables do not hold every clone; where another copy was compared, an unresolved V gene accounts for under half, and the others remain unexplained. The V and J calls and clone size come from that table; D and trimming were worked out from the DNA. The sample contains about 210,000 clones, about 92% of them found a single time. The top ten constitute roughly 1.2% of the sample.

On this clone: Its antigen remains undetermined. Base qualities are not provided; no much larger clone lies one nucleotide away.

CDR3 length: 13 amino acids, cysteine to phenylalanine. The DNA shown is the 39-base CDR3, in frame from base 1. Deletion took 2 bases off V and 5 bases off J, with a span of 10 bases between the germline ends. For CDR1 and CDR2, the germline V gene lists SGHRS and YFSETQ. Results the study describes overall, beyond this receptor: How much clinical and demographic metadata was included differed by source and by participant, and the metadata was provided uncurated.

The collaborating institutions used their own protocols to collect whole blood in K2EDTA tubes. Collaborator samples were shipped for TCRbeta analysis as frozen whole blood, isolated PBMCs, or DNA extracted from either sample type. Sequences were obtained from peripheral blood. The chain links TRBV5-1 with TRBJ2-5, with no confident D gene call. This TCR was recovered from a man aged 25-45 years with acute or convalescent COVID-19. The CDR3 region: CASSFAIRETQYF. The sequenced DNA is TGCGCCAGCAGCTTCGCTATCCGGGAGACCCAGTACTTC. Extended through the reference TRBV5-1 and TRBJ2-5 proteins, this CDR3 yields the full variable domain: KAGVTQTPRYLIKTRGQQVTLSCSPISGHRSVSWYQQTPGQGLQFLFEYFSETQRNKGNFPGRFSGRQFSNSRSEMNVSTLELGDSALYLCASSFAIRETQYFGPGTRLLVL.